The 31 T cell receptor beta chains listed next were all sequenced from one sample in a study of blood T cell repertoires in COVID-19. Clones were read by immunoSEQ multiplex PCR, and TCRdb kept only the in-frame ones, dropping some. Of 110,000 to 150,000 clones listed, approximately 84% are singletons. Sequences were obtained from peripheral blood. These receptors came from a woman in her sixties or seventies with acute or convalescent COVID-19.

The chain couples TRBV4-2 to TRBJ2-3, with 8 bases fitting TRBD2. The V and J ends lost 3 bases and 5 bases, in that order; junction bases with no gene match: 16. The CDR3 spans 18 residues. Germline CDR1 and CDR2: LGHNA and YNFKEQ. CDR3 protein: CASSQRGASGFGLDTQYF. CDR3 in DNA: TGTGCCAGCAGCCAGAGGGGGGCTAGCGGGTTTGGGTTAGATACGCAGTATTTT.

Details on this clone: Other DNA sequences in the same sample also yield this CDR3. This chain uses TRBV7-8 with TRBJ2-1, with 10 nucleotides matching TRBD2. Germline V gives CDR1 SGHVS, CDR2 FQNEAQ. Trimming took 1 base from V and 4 from J; bases not matched to a gene: 4. This CDR3 contains 16 residues. The CDR3 loop reads CASSLGAGGGYNEQFF. CDR3 nucleotides: TGTGCCAGCAGCTTAGGAGCGGGAGGGGGTTACAATGAGCAGTTCTTC.

The CDR3 loop reads CASSPDRGPLYEQYF. The CDR3 bases are TGTGCCAGCTCTCCCGACAGGGGGCCTTTATACGAGCAGTACTTC. The chain uses TRBV18 and TRBJ2-7; TRBD1 matches 10 bases. The CDR3 length is 15 residues. V shed 6 bases, J shed 4 bases, and the junction held 9 bases outside the gene matches. Germline lookup yields CDR1 KGHSH and CDR2 LQKENI.

V and J are TRBV11-2 and TRBJ2-3, with a possible D match to TRBD1 (5 bases). Per the germline V gene, CDR1 is SGHAT and CDR2 is FQNNGV. Trimming pared 5 bases from V and 1 base from J, leaving 13 bases between. This CDR3 is built from 15 residues. The CDR3 sequence is CASSPRVGRTDTQYF. The CDR3, as DNA: TGTGCCAGCAGCCCCCGGGTGGGGCGCACAGATACGCAGTATTTT.

The chain employs TRBV7-2 and TRBJ2-1; 12 bases are shared with TRBD2. Germline V CDR1 and CDR2: SGHTA, FQGNSA. The CDR3 loop spans 16 amino acids. V was pared by 2 bases and J by 3 bases, with 2 bases of the junction left unmatched. CDR3 nucleotides: TGTGCCAGCAGCTTACCGGGACTAGCGGGCTACAATGAGCAGTTCTTC. Translating gives CASSLPGLAGYNEQFF.

The chain couples TRBV2 to TRBJ2-7, with TRBD2 matching over 12 bases. Germline loops: CDR1 SNHLY, CDR2 FYNNEI. V shed 5 bases, J shed 4 bases, and the junction held 3 bases outside the gene matches. The CDR3 loop spans 14 amino acids. The DNA of the CDR3 is TGTGCCAGCAGTCTAGCGGGAGGGTCTTACGAGCAGTACTTC. This encodes CASSLAGGSYEQYF.

This clone was detected only a few times. The chain recombines TRBV7-9 with TRBJ1-2, with a weak D call TRBD1 (6 bases). Trimming shortened V by 10 bases and J by 2 bases, and 20 bases separated the two germline ends. CDR1 and CDR2 from the germline V gene are SEHNR and FQNEAQ (reference sequence). CDR3 length: 15 amino acids. CDR3: CATTTSNQGNYGYTF. In nucleotides, the CDR3 is TGTGCCACCACTACCTCGAATCAGGGGAACTATGGCTACACCTTC.

The CDR3 nucleotides read TGCGCCAGCAGCCCGACAGGGGGAGAGACCCAGTACTTC. This sequence encodes CASSPTGGETQYF. The chain couples TRBV10-2 to TRBJ2-5; 9 positions match TRBD1. V shed 6 bases and J 4 bases; nucleotides not matched to a gene: 3. The CDR3 has 13 residues. Germline V lookup: CDR1 WSHSY, CDR2 SAAADI.

The J gene is TRBJ1-1, the V gene TRBV12-3 or TRBV12-4; D gene uncertain. Trimming pared 1 base from V and 9 bases from J, leaving 9 bases between. The CDR3 is made up of 12 amino acids. The CDR3, as DNA: TGTGCCAGCAGTTTAGAGCCGCTGAAAGCTTTCTTT. Amino acids: CASSLEPLKAFF.

The rearrangement uses TRBV3-1 (or the pseudogene TRBV3-2) and TRBJ2-2; 10 bases map to TRBD1. V shed 4 bases, J shed 6 bases, and the junction held 5 bases outside the gene matches. CDR1 LGHDT and CDR2 YNNKEL come from the germline V gene (reference sequence). There are 15 residues in the CDR3. CDR3: CASSPRGTGAGELFF. The CDR3 nucleotides read TGTGCCAGCAGCCCCCGCGGGACAGGGGCCGGGGAGCTGTTTTTT.

This chain uses TRBV28 with TRBJ1-6; D is ambiguous. Looked up from germline, CDR1 is MDHEN and CDR2 is SYDVKM. The CDR3 runs 15 residues. V lost 3 bases to trimming and J lost 12 bases, with 18 bases between them. CDR3 loop: CASSLTGLRGGPLHF. The CDR3 region has the DNA TGTGCCAGCAGTTTGACCGGGCTTCGAGGAGGACCCCTCCACTTT. Complete variable domain (other parts from reference TRBV28 and TRBJ1-6): DVKVTQSSRYLVKRTGEKVFLECVQDMDHENMFWYRQDPGLGLRLIYFSYDVKMKEKGDIPEGYSVSREKKERFSLILESASTNQTSMYLCASSLTGLRGGPLHFGNGTRLTVT.

The CDR3 nucleotides read TGTGCCAGCAGCCAAGTGGTGGGGGGAGAAAAACTGTTTTTT. Protein product: CASSQVVGGEKLFF. This chain uses TRBV3-1 (or the pseudogene TRBV3-2) with TRBJ1-4, with D possibly being TRBD1 (5 bases). The V gene lost 1 base and the J gene lost 8 bases, with 11 bases spanning the gap. Germline CDR1 and CDR2: LGHDT and YNNKEL (reference sequence). There are 14 residues in the CDR3.

The chain carries TRBV28 and TRBJ1-1; D is possibly TRBD1 (5 bases). Germline lookup yields CDR1 MDHEN and CDR2 SYDVKM. The V and J ends lost 2 bases and 6 bases respectively, with 10 bases between them. The CDR3 is made up of 13 amino acids. The CDR3 DNA follows: TGTGCCAGCAGTTTACCAGGGTGGGCTGAAGCTTTCTTT. This translates into CASSLPGWAEAFF.

This clone was seen a handful of times. The chain recombines TRBV6-6 with TRBJ1-2; the match to TRBD1 covers 8 bases. Per germline, CDR1 MNHNY and CDR2 SVGAGI (reference sequence). There are 15 residues in the CDR3. J lost 8 bases, V lost 6 bases, and 14 bases had no gene match. CDR3 sequence: CASSPTVDRGEGYTF. The CDR3 coding sequence is TGTGCCAGCAGCCCTACCGTCGACAGGGGAGAAGGCTACACCTTC.

The CDR3 spells CASSYSIRTVRNTIYF. CDR3 nucleotide sequence: TGTGCCAGCAGTTACTCGATTAGGACAGTTAGAAACACCATATATTTT. V usage is TRBV6-6 and J usage is TRBJ1-3, with D possibly TRBD1 on 6 matching bases. CDR1 and CDR2 from the germline V gene are MNHNY and SVGAGI (reference sequence). V was trimmed by 0 bases and J by 5 bases, leaving 14 bases between them. This CDR3 is 16 amino acids long.

This clone was detected once. The chain carries TRBV3-1 (or the pseudogene TRBV3-2) and TRBJ2-7, with D perhaps TRBD2 (5 bases). The CDR3 runs to 13 residues. Germline CDR1 and CDR2: LGHDT and YNNKEL (reference sequence). V was shortened by 4 bases and J by 7 bases, with 14 bases between the two germline ends. The CDR3 region is CASSPLYTGEQYF. In nucleotides, the CDR3 is TGTGCCAGCAGCCCTCTTTACACGGGGGAGCAGTACTTC.

The genes are TRBV28 and TRBJ2-1; the D gene is possibly TRBD1 (6 bases). The CDR3 extends over 16 amino acids. Per germline, CDR1 MDHEN and CDR2 SYDVKM. V lost 5 bases, J lost 6 bases, and 20 bases lay in between. In DNA form, the CDR3 reads TGTGCCAGCAGTCCTTTCAGGGGAACGGCCCTCAATGAGCAGTTCTTC. Its protein is CASSPFRGTALNEQFF.

The chain joins TRBV25-1 to TRBJ2-7, with a possible D match to TRBD2 (5 bases). Germline CDR1 is MGHDK and CDR2 is SYGVNS. V was trimmed by 6 bases and J by 7 bases, leaving 10 bases between them. The CDR3 runs 11 residues. The CDR3 DNA reads TGTGCCAGCAGCCTTGGAGGAGAGCAGTACTTC. Protein sequence: CASSLGGEQYF.

The chain combines TRBV28 with TRBJ1-2; D may be TRBD1 (6 bases). V was cut by 5 bases and J by 4 bases, with 14 bases left in between. The CDR3 is made up of 14 amino acids. Germline V gene lookup returns CDR1 MDHEN and CDR2 SYDVKM. CDR3 sequence (DNA): TGTGCCAGCAGTCCACAGGGAAAACTCTATGGCTACACCTTC. Translating gives CASSPQGKLYGYTF.

This chain links TRBV2 with TRBJ2-7; possible D gene TRBD1, 6 bases. This CDR3 region has 14 residues. The germline gives CDR1 SNHLY, CDR2 FYNNEI. Deletions cut 6 bases from V and 4 bases from J, with 16 bases between. The CDR3 DNA follows: TGTGCCAGCAGGGACCTCGGGACAAAATACGAGCAGTACTTC. Protein: CASRDLGTKYEQYF. The whole variable domain, remainder taken from reference TRBV2 and TRBJ2-7, is EPEVTQTPSHQVTQMGQEVILRCVPISNHLYFYWYRQILGQKVEFLVSFYNNEISEKSEIFDDQFSVERPDGSNFTLKIRSTKLEDSAMYFCASRDLGTKYEQYFGPGTRLTVT.

The genes are TRBV7-8 and TRBJ1-2; 7 nucleotides agree with TRBD1. The CDR3 runs to 17 residues. Germline V gives CDR1 SGHVS, CDR2 FQNEAQ. V trimming: 5 bases; J trimming: 3 bases; junction bases outside the gene matches: 15. CDR3 loop: CASSPVPGGRRDYGYTF. Written as DNA, the CDR3 is TGTGCCAGCAGCCCCGTCCCAGGGGGAAGACGTGACTATGGCTACACCTTC.

This chain uses TRBV30 with TRBJ2-2, with 7 positions matching TRBD2. Germline CDR1 GTSNPN, CDR2 SVGIG (reference sequence). There are 14 residues in the CDR3. The trim removed 0 bases at V and 7 bases at J, leaving 5 bases unmatched. Here the CDR3 reads CAWSVAGVGGELFF. In DNA form, the CDR3 reads TGTGCCTGGAGTGTGGCGGGAGTAGGCGGGGAGCTGTTTTTT.

The chain has TRBV7-9 and TRBJ1-6; 8 bases fit TRBD1. V lost 5 bases and J lost 6; bases outside the gene matches: 9. This CDR3 is 16 amino acids long. Germline V CDR1 and CDR2: SEHNR, FQNEAQ (reference sequence). The CDR3 DNA follows: TGTGCCAGCAGCGACCGTCAGGGGGCACCTAATTCACCCCTCCACTTT. Amino acid sequence: CASSDRQGAPNSPLHF.

Here the CDR3 DNA reads TGTGCCAGCAGCCAAGGGGGCATGAGCACAGATACGCAGTATTTT. Protein sequence: CASSQGGMSTDTQYF. The V and J genes are TRBV3-1 (or the pseudogene TRBV3-2) and TRBJ2-3; the D gene is possibly TRBD1 (5 bases). The CDR3 has 15 amino acids. Trimming left V 1 base short and J 0 bases short, with 8 bases between. Germline V gene data show CDR1 as LGHDT and CDR2 as YNNKEL (reference sequence).

This clone was seen more than once but under ten times. The genes are TRBV27 and TRBJ1-2; 7 nucleotides match TRBD1. Germline lookup yields CDR1 MNHEY and CDR2 SMNVEV (reference sequence). The CDR3 sequence is 13 residues long. The V segment lost 4 bases and the J segment 9 bases; nucleotides outside the gene matches: 8. The CDR3 sequence is CASSSGTVKRYTF. The CDR3 DNA is TGTGCCAGCAGTTCCGGGACAGTGAAGCGCTACACCTTC.

This chain links TRBV19 with TRBJ2-5, with TRBD1 matching 9 bases. This CDR3 is 15 amino acids long. With V trimmed by 4 bases and J by 5 bases, 8 bases remained unmatched. Germline assignment: CDR1 LNHDA and CDR2 SQIVND (reference sequence). Here the CDR3 reads CASSSGWDRDETQYF. DNA for the CDR3: TGTGCCAGTAGTAGTGGTTGGGACAGGGATGAGACCCAGTACTTC.

In this sample, this clone turned up a few times. This rearrangement joins TRBV28 to TRBJ1-5; 7 positions agree with TRBD1. CDR1 and CDR2 (germline): MDHEN, SYDVKM. Losses at the gene ends were 5 bases for V and 5 bases for J; bases not matched to a gene: 9. The CDR3 contains 15 residues. The DNA for the CDR3 is TGTGCCAGCAGTCCAGACGTCAGGGGGGATCAGCCCCAGCATTTT. This codes for CASSPDVRGDQPQHF. The full variable domain, its missing parts supplied by reference TRBV28 and TRBJ1-5, is DVKVTQSSRYLVKRTGEKVFLECVQDMDHENMFWYRQDPGLGLRLIYFSYDVKMKEKGDIPEGYSVSREKKERFSLILESASTNQTSMYLCASSPDVRGDQPQHFGDGTRLSIL.

The chain employs TRBV5-1 and TRBJ2-3, with a weak D call TRBD2 (6 bases). In germline, CDR1 is SGHRS, CDR2 YFSETQ. The CDR3 is made up of 16 amino acids. V gave up 0 bases and J gave up 2 bases, with 13 bases separating them. The CDR3 protein is CASSLVGSGFTDTQYF. CDR3 bases: TGCGCCAGCAGCTTGGTGGGGAGCGGGTTCACAGATACGCAGTATTTT.

At least ten counts were recorded for this clone. This chain joins TRBV10-3 and TRBJ2-3, with unresolved D. V was pared by 4 bases and J by 5 bases, with 22 bases between. The CDR3 is 17 amino acids. The germline gives CDR1 ENHRY, CDR2 SYGVKD. In DNA form, the CDR3 reads TGTGCCATCAGTGGCGGTGCCATTTCCTCAGCAGAAGATACGCAGTATTTT. Protein product: CAISGGAISSAEDTQYF.

The V gene is TRBV7-9, the J gene TRBJ2-3, with D possibly TRBD2 on 6 matching bases. Trimming left V 1 base short and J 3 bases short, with 8 bases between. CDR1 is SEHNR, CDR2 FQNEAQ, per germline (reference sequence). The CDR3 consists of 14 residues. The CDR3 DNA sequence: TGTGCCAGCAGCTTAGGGAGGGGAACAGATACGCAGTATTTT. It translates to CASSLGRGTDTQYF. The variable domain in full, completed from reference TRBV7-9 and TRBJ2-3, reads DTGVSQNPRHKITKRGQNVTFRCDPISEHNRLYWYRQTLGQGPEFLTYFQNEAQLEKSRLLSDRFSAERPKGSFSTLEIQRTEQGDSAMYLCASSLGRGTDTQYFGPGTRLTVL.

The chain recombines TRBV19 with TRBJ2-7, with D possibly matching TRBD2 (5 bases). Germline V CDR1 and CDR2: LNHDA, SQIVND (reference sequence). The CDR3 is 16 residues long. V was trimmed by 3 bases and J by 2 bases, leaving 17 bases between them. The CDR3 here is CASSITGRMEAYEQYF. DNA of the CDR3: TGTGCCAGTAGTATCACCGGACGGATGGAGGCCTACGAGCAGTACTTC.